Detailed here is one T cell receptor (beta chain). The record originates from a study of blood T cell repertoires in COVID-19. CDR3 size: 15 residues. The germline V gene has CDR1 MDHEN and CDR2 SYDVKM. V lost 4 bases and J 4 bases, leaving 16 bases between the germline ends. Assay: immunoSEQ multiplex PCR; the TCRdb copy retains only in-frame clones and omits some. This table holds some 100,000 clones, about 86% found once. The chain has TRBV28 and TRBJ1-2; no clear D. Sequencing was carried out using PBMCs or T cells enriched from blood (not recorded which). The receptor was isolated from a woman aged 45-60 years who had recovered from COVID-19. CDR3 protein: CASSYPALGAYGYTF. DNA for the CDR3: TGTGCCAGCAGTTACCCAGCGCTAGGAGCCTATGGCTACACCTTC.